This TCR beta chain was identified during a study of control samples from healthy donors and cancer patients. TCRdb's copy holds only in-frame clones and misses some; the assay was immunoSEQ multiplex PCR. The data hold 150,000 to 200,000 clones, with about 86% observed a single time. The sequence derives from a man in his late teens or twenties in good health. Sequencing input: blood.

The CDR3 loop is CASSDWVDSVTSYEQYF. The CDR3, as DNA: TGTGCCAGCAGTGACTGGGTAGACAGTGTCACCTCCTACGAGCAGTACTTC. The gene calls are TRBV6-4 and TRBJ2-7; D perhaps matches TRBD1 (5 bases). Between the trimmed V and J ends, which lost 1 base and 0 bases, there was a span of 16 bases. This CDR3 is built from 17 residues. CDR1 and CDR2 from the germline V gene are MRHNA and SNTAGT.